This record concerns one T cell receptor (beta chain) sequence. This clonotype came up a few times. No antigen is known for it. It has no much larger one-base neighbor in the sample; base qualities were not kept. Libraries were prepared through PCR. Sequenced using an Illumina HiSeq 2500. TCR library preparation used molecular barcoding, with unique molecular identifiers applied to normalize quantification of the TCRbeta repertoire. Through fastp at Q25 and MiXCR, TCRdb rebuilt clones from the public reads, retaining in-frame beta chains. Duplicate CDR3 protein sequences are folded into a single record with the most common DNA and genes. For this sample the table gives hundreds of thousands of distinct CDR3 sequences, of which 10% to 15% were detected only once. Around 2.2% of the sample comes from the top ten. The label giving this sample's treatment or condition can be read as: allogeneic hematopoietic cell transplantation with graft depleted of TCRalphabeta T cells and CD19 B cells. Transplant recipients were children who received TCRalphabeta/CD19-depleted allogeneic hematopoietic cell grafts.

The sample comes from a study of T-cell reconstitution after alpha-beta-depleted transplantation in children (dated by TCRdb to the mid-2010s). In the study overall: Using TCR repertoire profiling, the study quantitatively followed how T-cell immune reconstitution unfolded in children after TCRalphabeta/CD19-depleted allogeneic hematopoietic cell transplantation. What the research found in general, with its limitations: The high TCRbeta diversity at day 60 in some patients was ascribed to recipient T cells and intrathymic progenitors that had survived conditioning. Apparently early alphabetaT-cell count recovery about two months after transplant reportedly relied on only several hundred rapidly expanded clones derived from non-depleted graft cells. Over subsequent months, a decline in hyperexpanded clone frequencies was noted, and after one year, T-cell counts and TCRbeta diversity were mostly ascribed to newly produced T cells.

The germline V gene (reference sequence) sets CDR1 to DFQATT and CDR2 to SNEGSKA. V is shortened by 0 bases, J by 8 bases, and the region joining them spans 12 bases. Its CDR3 holds 13 amino acids, cysteine through phenylalanine. Of the read, only the CDR3 DNA is kept; its 39 bases are in frame from base 1. The sequencing here drew on PBMCs, mostly from graft donor cells, taken 360 days after TCRalphabeta/CD19-depleted stem cell transplant. The chain links TRBV20-1 with TRBJ2-3; TRBD2 could be the D gene, as 5 bases match. This sequence originates from a male patient younger than 18 who had a stem cell transplant for acute myeloid leukemia, so the T cells may come from the graft donor. The CDR3: CSARDRLALTQYF. The base sequence is TGCAGTGCTAGAGATCGCCTAGCCCTTACGCAGTATTTT.